Each of the 25 T cell receptor beta chains below was sequenced from the same sample in a study of technical replicates of blood from a handful of donors. Some clones are missing from TCRdb's copy, which holds only in-frame ones; the method was immunoSEQ multiplex PCR. The table has 45,000 to 60,000 clones, about nine tenths seen once; the top ten hold about 3.7%. The sample taken for sequencing was PBMCs. The receptors were gathered from a human donor in good health. Some clones in this sample may be carry-over from other donors' samples.

V gene TRBV12-5 combines with J gene TRBJ2-7, with 10 positions matching TRBD1. J lost 6 bases, V lost 6 bases, and 5 bases had no gene match. The CDR3 extends over 13 amino acids. The germline gives CDR1 LGHNT, CDR2 FRNRAP. CDR3 DNA sequence: TGTGCTAGTGGCCTGGACAGGGGGATCGAGCAGTACTTC. Translating it yields CASGLDRGIEQYF.

This sequence joins TRBV27 and TRBJ2-1; tentative D call: TRBD2 (5 bases). The V and J ends lost 8 bases and 7 bases respectively, with 12 bases between them. CDR1 is MNHEY, CDR2 SMNVEV, per germline (reference sequence). The CDR3 consists of 12 residues. In nucleotides, the CDR3 is TGTGCCAGCGAGGGTATAGGGAATGAGCAGTTCTTC. Its protein is CASEGIGNEQFF.

This chain connects TRBV15 to TRBJ2-1, with 13 positions matching TRBD2. The CDR3 has 15 amino acids. Germline values: CDR1 LNHNV, CDR2 YYDKDF (reference sequence). V gave up 6 bases and J gave up 9 bases; unmatched junction bases: 8. The CDR3 nucleotides are TGTGCCACCAGGGGATGGACTAGCGGGAGTCTTGAGCAGTTCTTC. Protein product: CATRGWTSGSLEQFF.

The chain has TRBV11-1 and TRBJ2-1; a weak D match, TRBD2 (5 bases). The germline V gene has CDR1 SGHAT and CDR2 FQDESV (reference sequence). This CDR3 region has 18 residues. V dropped 0 bases and J dropped 2 bases, with 17 bases sitting between them. The CDR3 DNA reads as TGTGCCAGCAGCTTAGCGGTGAGGTTCGGACTTACCTACAATGAGCAGTTCTTC. It encodes CASSLAVRFGLTYNEQFF.

The rearrangement links TRBV15 to TRBJ1-2; 9 bases align to TRBD1. With 8 bases clipped from V and 3 bases from J, the junction kept 4 bases outside the gene matches. This CDR3 contains 13 residues. Germline-derived CDR1 and CDR2 are LNHNV and YYDKDF (reference sequence). CDR3 in amino acids: CATATGGDYGYTF. The CDR3 DNA reads TGTGCCACCGCGACAGGGGGTGACTATGGCTACACCTTC.

V usage is TRBV5-1 and J usage is TRBJ2-1; possible D gene TRBD1, 6 bases. Germline CDR1 reads SGHRS; CDR2 reads YFSETQ. V was trimmed by 0 bases and J by 0 bases, leaving 7 bases between them. The CDR3 covers 15 residues. The CDR3 sequence: CASSLVQGSYNEQFF. The CDR3 DNA is TGCGCCAGCAGCTTGGTACAGGGCTCCTACAATGAGCAGTTCTTC.

This chain links TRBV7-2 with TRBJ2-7; D is possibly TRBD2 (5 bases). CDR1 and CDR2 from the germline V gene are SGHTA and FQGNSA. Deletions cut 2 bases from V and 0 bases from J, with 8 bases between. The CDR3 runs 14 residues. In DNA, the CDR3 is TGTGCCAGCAGCTTATTTGGGAGCTCCTACGAGCAGTACTTC. It is translated as CASSLFGSSYEQYF.

CDR3 sequence (DNA): TGTGCCAGCAGCTTAAAAACCTCGACAGGATTCACAGAAGCTTTCTTT. This codes for CASSLKTSTGFTEAFF. The V gene is TRBV13, the J gene TRBJ1-1, with D possibly being TRBD1 (6 bases). The CDR3 consists of 16 residues. From germline, CDR1 is PRHDT and CDR2 FYEKMQ (reference sequence). V lost 2 bases to trimming and J lost 8 bases, with 21 bases between them.

The CDR3: CASRRGANTGELFF. The CDR3 DNA is TGTGCCAGCAGAAGGGGCGCGAACACCGGGGAGCTGTTTTTT. The chain has TRBV2 and TRBJ2-2; a weak D match, TRBD1 (5 bases). The CDR3 spans 14 residues. Germline CDR1 and CDR2: SNHLY and FYNNEI. The ends were cut back, 6 bases at V and 0 bases at J, with 8 bases in the middle.

The table lists this clone with a count of one. The rearrangement uses TRBV29-1 and TRBJ2-3, with 8 nucleotides matching TRBD2. From germline, CDR1 is SQVTM and CDR2 ANQGSEA. The V segment lost 6 bases and the J segment 2 bases; nucleotides outside the gene matches: 4. This CDR3 spans 13 amino acids. CDR3 nucleotide sequence: TGCAGCGTCGACGGGGGGGCCACAGATACGCAGTATTTT. Translating it yields CSVDGGATDTQYF.

The rearrangement joins TRBV27 to TRBJ2-3, with 14 bases that match TRBD2. J was trimmed by 4 bases and V by 5 bases; bases with no gene match: 14. The CDR3 spans 19 residues. In germline, CDR1 is MNHEY, CDR2 SMNVEV (reference sequence). In DNA, the CDR3 is TGTGCCAGCAGTGACACGACTAGCGGGAGGGCTTGGGTTTCAGATACGCAGTATTTT. Protein: CASSDTTSGRAWVSDTQYF.

The chain uses TRBV5-1 and TRBJ2-1, with 10 bases fitting TRBD2. Germline CDR1 SGHRS, CDR2 YFSETQ. The ends lost 6 bases at V and 4 bases at J; junction bases unmatched: 4. This CDR3 contains 14 residues. The CDR3 bases are TGCGCCAGCACCTCTAGCGGGAGTTACAATGAGCAGTTCTTC. It encodes CASTSSGSYNEQFF.

The chain uses TRBV7-2 and TRBJ2-1, with D possibly TRBD2 on 6 matching bases. Germline CDR1 and CDR2: SGHTA and FQGNSA. Trimming cost V 1 base and J 4 bases, with 14 bases left between them. The length of the CDR3 is 16 residues. The CDR3 spells CASSLETGRPYNEQFF. As DNA, the CDR3 is TGTGCCAGCAGCTTAGAGACGGGGAGGCCGTACAATGAGCAGTTCTTC.

V is TRBV11-3 and J is TRBJ1-4; 10 bases align to TRBD1. From germline, CDR1 is SGHNT and CDR2 YENEEA. The CDR3 covers 14 residues. The trim removed 4 bases at V and 11 bases at J, leaving 7 bases unmatched. CDR3 DNA: TGTGCCAGCAGCTCATCGACAGGGGGCGGCAAACTGTTTTTT. This translates into CASSSSTGGGKLFF.

This chain joins TRBV7-6 and TRBJ1-6; D is undetermined. The V gene's germline CDR1 is SGHVS and CDR2 FNYEAQ. CDR3 length: 14 amino acids. The V gene lost 2 bases and the J gene lost 10 bases, with 12 bases spanning the gap. The CDR3 loop reads CASSLQDARSPLHF. DNA for the CDR3: TGTGCCAGCAGCTTACAGGATGCAAGGTCACCCCTCCACTTT.

The chain has TRBV4-2 and TRBJ2-7, with 7 bases lining up with TRBD2. Germline V gene sequence: CDR1 LGHNA, CDR2 YNFKEQ. Trimming cost V 1 base and J 2 bases; bases outside gene matches: 8. CDR3 size: 16 residues. CDR3 in amino acids: CASSQVWLADTYEQYF. Written as DNA, the CDR3 is TGTGCCAGCAGCCAAGTTTGGCTAGCGGATACCTACGAGCAGTACTTC.

The rearrangement joins TRBV5-1 to TRBJ2-5, with 12 bases fitting TRBD2. Germline V lookup: CDR1 SGHRS, CDR2 YFSETQ. The junction had 9 bases not matched to a gene; V was cut back by 4 bases and J by 5 bases. This CDR3 contains 16 residues. The CDR3 sequence: CASSTGLAGTKETQYF. Here the CDR3 DNA reads TGCGCCAGCAGCACCGGACTAGCGGGGACTAAGGAGACCCAGTACTTC.

The chain has TRBV5-1 and TRBJ2-4; 10 nucleotides align to TRBD1. Germline V gene data show CDR1 as SGHRS and CDR2 as YFSETQ. The V and J ends lost 0 bases and 2 bases, in that order; junction bases with no gene match: 5. The CDR3 extends over 17 amino acids. The CDR3 region is CASSLDLGQGSKNIQYF. The CDR3 nucleotides read TGCGCCAGCAGCTTGGACCTGGGACAGGGGTCCAAAAACATTCAGTACTTC.

V usage is TRBV5-5 and J usage is TRBJ2-7; 7 bases align to TRBD1. The junction had 5 bases not matched to a gene; V was cut back by 0 bases and J by 2 bases. Germline CDR1 reads SGHKS; CDR2 reads YYEKEE (reference sequence). The length of the CDR3 is 15 residues. This CDR3 reads CASSLDTGTAYEQYF. The CDR3 bases are TGTGCCAGCAGCTTGGACACCGGGACAGCCTACGAGCAGTACTTC.

The V gene is TRBV5-4, the J gene TRBJ1-2; D is uncertain. The V and J ends lost 4 bases and 7 bases respectively, with 14 bases between them. There are 13 residues in the CDR3. Germline CDR1 and CDR2: SGHNT and YYREEE (reference sequence). DNA of the CDR3: TGTGCCAGCAGCCCCGGGGAGTTCTCTGGCTACACCTTC. Translation: CASSPGEFSGYTF. Full variable domain (remainder filled in from reference TRBV5-4 and TRBJ1-2): ETGVTQSPTHLIKTRGQQVTLRCSSQSGHNTVSWYQQALGQGPQFIFQYYREEENGRGNFPPRFSGLQFPNYSSELNVNALELDDSALYLCASSPGEFSGYTFGSGTRLTVV.

CDR3 loop: CASRTPTGPPDTQYF. In nucleotides, the CDR3 is TGTGCCAGCAGGACGCCGACAGGCCCCCCAGATACGCAGTATTTT. J is TRBJ2-3 and V is TRBV21-1; the D segment call TRBD1 is taken from the table without a DNA check. TRBV21-1 is a known pseudogene. The CDR3 totals 15 residues.

The chain employs TRBV19 and TRBJ1-2; possible D gene TRBD1, 5 bases. Germline CDR1 reads LNHDA; CDR2 reads SQIVND (reference sequence). The ends were cut back, 7 bases at V and 5 bases at J, with 14 bases in the middle. The CDR3 is made up of 13 amino acids. This chain's CDR3 is CASTPGPPYGYTF. The CDR3 DNA is TGTGCCAGTACCCCAGGGCCTCCTTATGGCTACACCTTC.

This clone was picked up one time. The chain is built from TRBV4-2 and TRBJ1-3; D unresolved. V was trimmed by 0 bases and J by 4 bases, leaving 7 bases between them. The CDR3 covers 14 residues. Germline CDR1 is LGHNA and CDR2 is YNFKEQ. The CDR3 region is CASSQDFPGNTIYF. For the CDR3, the DNA is TGTGCCAGCAGCCAAGATTTCCCAGGAAACACCATATATTTT.

V is TRBV7-9 and J is TRBJ1-2; TRBD1 agrees at 8 bases. Unmatched junction bases numbered 13, after V lost 4 bases and J lost 6 bases. The germline CDR1 and CDR2 sequences are SEHNR and FQNEAQ (reference sequence). CDR3 length: 16 residues. CDR3 DNA: TGTGCCAGCAGCTCCCTCCGGGACAGGTTGAACGATGGCTACACCTTC. Its protein product is CASSSLRDRLNDGYTF.

This clone was observed a single time. The chain carries TRBV6-1 and TRBJ2-7, with D uncertain. The V end lost 0 bases, the J end lost 6 bases, and 15 bases lay between the germline ends. Germline V gene data show CDR1 as MNHNS and CDR2 as SASEGT. The CDR3 is 15 residues long. CDR3 in amino acids: CASSEAPAIRGEQYF. CDR3 nucleotides: TGTGCCAGCAGTGAAGCCCCGGCTATCCGCGGCGAGCAGTACTTC.